A selection of T cell receptor beta chains follows, all from one sample in a study of T cell repertoires in cytomegalovirus infection. No cognate antigen is known for these TCRs. TCRdb reprocessed the reads via MiXCR and lists one record per CDR3 protein. The profile shows approximately 770,000 distinct CDR3 sequences, 25% to 30% of them singletons. The sample in question was cultured CD8+ T cells from PBMCs, obtained from culture after CMV antigen stimulation. These receptors came from a human donor in good health (CMV status not recorded). Some clones in this sample may be carry-over from other donors' samples. The CDR3 runs from the conserved cysteine through the conserved F or W. The D gene is left open where the match is weak. Rows may omit the clone size; those that give it use once, few, many or a size class.

v_gene: TRBV6-8; abundance: .; j_gene: TRBJ2-4; d_gene: .; CDR3aa: CASSYTMDLAKNIQYF; CDR3nt: TGTGCCAGCAGTTACACCATGGACCTAGCCAAAAACATTCAGTACTTC
v_gene: TRBV7-2; abundance: many; j_gene: TRBJ2-1; d_gene: TRBD2; CDR3aa: CASSSLADSSYNEQFF; CDR3nt: TGTGCCAGCAGCTCACTAGCGGACTCCTCCTACAATGAGCAGTTCTTC
v_gene: TRBV27; abundance: .; j_gene: TRBJ2-1; d_gene: TRBD2; CDR3aa: CASSWNSGGRNEQFF; CDR3nt: TGTGCCAGCAGTTGGAATAGCGGGGGCCGCAATGAGCAGTTCTTC
v_gene: TRBV7-4; abundance: .; j_gene: TRBJ2-4; d_gene: .; CDR3aa: CASSLPGVGNIQYF; CDR3nt: TGTGCCAGCAGCTTACCTGGGGTTGGAAACATTCAGTACTTC
v_gene: TRBV11-2; abundance: .; j_gene: TRBJ2-5; d_gene: TRBD2; CDR3aa: CASSGGVDQETQYF; CDR3nt: TGTGCCAGCAGCGGGGGGGTGGACCAAGAGACCCAGTACTTC
v_gene: TRBV10-2; abundance: .; j_gene: TRBJ1-2; d_gene: TRBD1; CDR3aa: CASFSRQTGDYGYTF; CDR3nt: TGCGCCAGCTTCTCACGGCAGACAGGGGACTATGGCTACACCTTC
v_gene: TRBV12-3/TRBV12-4; abundance: .; j_gene: TRBJ2-7; d_gene: .; CDR3aa: CASTTGYEQYF; CDR3nt: TGTGCCAGCACGACGGGGTACGAGCAGTACTTC
v_gene: TRBV6-1; abundance: few; j_gene: TRBJ1-2; d_gene: TRBD1; CDR3aa: CASSQPGTGSNGYTF; CDR3nt: TGTGCCAGCAGCCAACCTGGGACAGGTAGTAACGGCTACACCTTC
v_gene: TRBV7-2; abundance: many; j_gene: TRBJ1-2; d_gene: .; CDR3aa: CASSHYSYGYTF; CDR3nt: TGTGCCAGCAGCCACTACAGCTATGGCTACACCTTC
v_gene: TRBV6-1; abundance: .; j_gene: TRBJ2-6; d_gene: .; CDR3aa: CASIYRVMANVLTF; CDR3nt: TGTGCCAGCATATACAGGGTTATGGCCAACGTCCTGACTTTC
v_gene: TRBV6-2/TRBV6-3; abundance: .; j_gene: TRBJ1-5; d_gene: .; CDR3aa: CAIGTGAGQPQHF; CDR3nt: TGTGCCATCGGAACGGGAGCGGGACAGCCCCAGCATTTT
v_gene: TRBV12-5; abundance: many; j_gene: TRBJ1-1; d_gene: TRBD1; CDR3aa: CASSGTGKGTEAFF; CDR3nt: TGTGCTAGTTCCGGGACAGGGAAGGGGACTGAAGCTTTCTTT
v_gene: TRBV19; abundance: .; j_gene: TRBJ1-1; d_gene: TRBD1; CDR3aa: CASSTRTGMVFTEDFF; CDR3nt: TGTGCCAGTAGTACCAGGACAGGGATGGTTTTCACTGAAGATTTCTTT
v_gene: TRBV10-2; abundance: few; j_gene: TRBJ1-3; d_gene: .; CDR3aa: CASSEKGTSGNTIYF; CDR3nt: TGCGCCAGCAGTGAGAAAGGTACCTCTGGAAACACCATATATTTT
v_gene: TRBV12-3/TRBV12-4; abundance: few; j_gene: TRBJ2-3; d_gene: .; CDR3aa: CASSPSTGPTDTQYF; CDR3nt: TGTGCCAGCAGTCCTTCTACAGGGCCCACAGATACGCAGTATTTT
v_gene: TRBV4-3; abundance: .; j_gene: TRBJ2-1; d_gene: TRBD2; CDR3aa: CASSQALAGVYNEQFF; CDR3nt: TGCGCCAGCAGCCAAGCACTAGCGGGGGTATACAATGAGCAGTTCTTC
v_gene: TRBV4-1; abundance: .; j_gene: TRBJ1-2; d_gene: TRBD1; CDR3aa: CASSQDSGTDYGYTF; CDR3nt: TGTGCCAGCAGCCAAGATAGCGGGACAGACTATGGCTACACCTTC
v_gene: TRBV6-2/TRBV6-3; abundance: few; j_gene: TRBJ2-1; d_gene: TRBD1; CDR3aa: CASSGPTGYNEQFF; CDR3nt: TGTGCCAGCAGTGGCCCGACAGGGTACAATGAGCAGTTCTTC
v_gene: TRBV4-3; abundance: once; j_gene: TRBJ1-1; d_gene: .; CDR3aa: CASSQVGVGDTEAFF; CDR3nt: TGCGCCAGCAGCCAAGTTGGGGTGGGTGACACTGAAGCTTTCTTT
v_gene: TRBV20-1; abundance: few; j_gene: TRBJ2-1; d_gene: .; CDR3aa: CSAGRDRIGEQFF; CDR3nt: TGCAGTGCTGGGAGGGACAGAATCGGTGAGCAGTTCTTC
v_gene: TRBV19; abundance: few; j_gene: TRBJ2-1; d_gene: .; CDR3aa: CASSIGGRPVDGQFF; CDR3nt: TGTGCCAGTAGTATAGGGGGTAGGCCCGTCGACGGACAGTTCTTC
v_gene: TRBV19; abundance: .; j_gene: TRBJ2-3; d_gene: .; CDR3aa: CASALLGVGSLTDTQYF; CDR3nt: TGTGCCAGTGCCCTGCTTGGGGTGGGGAGCCTCACAGATACGCAGTATTTT
v_gene: TRBV7-4; abundance: .; j_gene: TRBJ2-2; d_gene: TRBD1; CDR3aa: CASSLRTGGNTGELFF; CDR3nt: TGTGCCAGCAGCCTAAGGACAGGGGGGAACACCGGGGAGCTGTTTTTT
v_gene: TRBV12-3/TRBV12-4; abundance: .; j_gene: TRBJ2-4; d_gene: .; CDR3aa: CASTHMSGERVNIQYF; CDR3nt: TGTGCCAGCACCCACATGTCGGGGGAGAGGGTTAACATTCAGTACTTC
v_gene: TRBV7-8; abundance: many; j_gene: TRBJ1-1; d_gene: .; CDR3aa: CASSPRGRGTEAFF; CDR3nt: TGTGCCAGCAGCCCAAGGGGCAGGGGCACTGAAGCTTTCTTT
v_gene: TRBV7-9; abundance: many; j_gene: TRBJ2-5; d_gene: TRBD2; CDR3aa: CASSLAPSGAGTQYF; CDR3nt: TGTGCCAGCAGCTTAGCGCCCAGCGGGGCGGGGACCCAGTACTTC
v_gene: TRBV7-9; abundance: .; j_gene: TRBJ2-7; d_gene: .; CDR3aa: CASSLEGLQEQYF; CDR3nt: TGTGCCAGCAGCTTAGAGGGGCTACAAGAGCAGTACTTC
v_gene: TRBV19; abundance: .; j_gene: TRBJ2-1; d_gene: .; CDR3aa: CASSIGGYEQFF; CDR3nt: TGTGCCAGTAGTATAGGTGGCTATGAGCAGTTCTTC
v_gene: TRBV6-5; abundance: few; j_gene: TRBJ1-2; d_gene: .; CDR3aa: CASGPSGPVYGYTF; CDR3nt: TGTGCCAGCGGCCCAAGTGGCCCGGTCTATGGCTACACCTTC